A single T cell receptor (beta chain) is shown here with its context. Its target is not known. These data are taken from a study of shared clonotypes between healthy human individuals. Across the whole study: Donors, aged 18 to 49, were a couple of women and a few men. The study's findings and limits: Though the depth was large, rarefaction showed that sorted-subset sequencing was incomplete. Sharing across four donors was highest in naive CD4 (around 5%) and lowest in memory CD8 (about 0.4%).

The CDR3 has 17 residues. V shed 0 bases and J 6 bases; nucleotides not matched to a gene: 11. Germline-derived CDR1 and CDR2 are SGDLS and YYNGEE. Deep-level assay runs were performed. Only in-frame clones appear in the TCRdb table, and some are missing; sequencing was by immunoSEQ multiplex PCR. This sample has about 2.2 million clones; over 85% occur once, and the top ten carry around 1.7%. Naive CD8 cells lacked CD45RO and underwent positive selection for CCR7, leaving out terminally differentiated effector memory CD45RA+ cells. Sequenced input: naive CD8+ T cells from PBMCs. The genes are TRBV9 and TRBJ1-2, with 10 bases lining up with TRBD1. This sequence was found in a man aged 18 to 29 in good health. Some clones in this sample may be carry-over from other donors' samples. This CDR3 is CASSVGSRDRGAHGYTF. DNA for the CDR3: TGTGCCAGCAGCGTAGGAAGTCGGGACAGGGGTGCCCATGGCTACACCTTC.